The following is a T cell receptor (beta chain) sequence with its context. These data are taken from a study of blood T cell repertoires in COVID-19. Study-level background: In each case, the material was cDNA or gDNA derived from T cells, B-cell-depleted T cells, or PBMCs.

In the authors' methods: For nucleated cells, counts were estimated from reference gene primer amplification. Clones were read by immunoSEQ multiplex PCR, and TCRdb kept only the in-frame ones, dropping some. The V and J calls and clone size are taken from that table; D and trimming were inferred from the DNA. The sample lists 30,000 or so clones, approximately 95% occurring once. This CDR3 contains 13 residues. Germline CDR1 LGHDT, CDR2 YNNKEL (reference sequence). V was clipped by 6 bases and J by 6 bases, with 15 bases between them. This rearrangement joins TRBV3-1 (or the pseudogene TRBV3-2) to TRBJ2-7, with D hard to call. This receptor was taken from a male donor with active COVID-19. The sequencing input was peripheral blood. In nucleotides, the CDR3 is TGTGCCAGCAGGGGTCCGATTCGGAGCGAGCAGTACTTC. Translation gives CASRGPIRSEQYF.